The rows below give T cell receptor beta chains drawn from one sample of a study of cytomegalovirus exposure and HLA in healthy donors. Assay used: immunoSEQ multiplex PCR; TCRdb lists only in-frame clones, some missing. The table shows around 140,000 clones, with roughly 9.6% occurring only once. Specimen: PBMCs. All receptors come from a woman in her 40s in good health and CMV-seropositive. CDR3s include the opening cysteine and the closing phenylalanine or tryptophan. D genes are given only for firm matches. The size entry is marked missing in some rows and otherwise reads once, few, many or a size class.

>.|TRBV5-1|TRBJ2-5|.
TGCGCCAGCAGCTCCTCGGGGACTCCCAGAGAGACCCAGTACTTC
CASSSSGTPRETQYF
>.|TRBV15|TRBJ2-7|.
TGTGCCACCAGCAGGGAAAGGGGAAGGTACGAGCAGTACTTC
CATSRERGRYEQYF
>few|TRBV10-3|TRBJ1-2|.
TGTGCCATCAGTGAGGACAGATACTATGGCTACACCTTC
CAISEDRYYGYTF
>.|TRBV7-9|TRBJ2-2|TRBD2
TGTGCCAGCAGCCCCGTGCTAGCGGGGCCCAACACCGGGGAGCTGTTTTTT
CASSPVLAGPNTGELFF
>few|TRBV10-1|TRBJ2-7|TRBD2
TGCGCCAGCAGTTCTCCGAGCGGGGACTCGCCGTGGGCCTACGAGCAGTACTTC
CASSSPSGDSPWAYEQYF
>few|TRBV6-1|TRBJ1-2|.
TGTGCCAGCATTCTGGACATATCTAACTATGGCTACACCTTC
CASILDISNYGYTF
>.|TRBV4-3|TRBJ2-1|.
TGCGCCAGCAGCCACCAAGGGGTTACCTACAATGAGCAGTTCTTC
CASSHQGVTYNEQFF
>.|TRBV14|TRBJ1-1|TRBD1
TGTGCCAGCAGCATCAGGGGGCTGAGCACTGAAGCTTTCTTT
CASSIRGLSTEAFF
>few|TRBV7-9|TRBJ1-2|.
TGTGCCAGCGCCAGGGACACCTCTAACTATGGCTACACCTTC
CASARDTSNYGYTF
>.|TRBV5-1|TRBJ2-7|.
TGCGCCAGCAGCTTGGAGTCCCTCACAGGGTCCGAGCAGTACTTC
CASSLESLTGSEQYF
>.|TRBV7-8|TRBJ1-2|TRBD1
TGTGCCAGCAGCCCCGGGACAGTCCATGGCTACACCTTC
CASSPGTVHGYTF
>few|TRBV2|TRBJ2-5|TRBD2
TGTGCCAGCAGTGAAGAGCGGGGGAATCAAGAGACCCAGTACTTC
CASSEERGNQETQYF
>few|TRBV19|TRBJ1-1|.
TGTGCCAGTCGGACAGCCATCATGAACACTGAAGCTTTCTTT
CASRTAIMNTEAFF
>few|TRBV6-6|TRBJ1-2|.
TGTGCCAGCAGTTACTCGCGGGATTTGGCCTACACCTTC
CASSYSRDLAYTF
>few|TRBV7-9|TRBJ1-4|.
TGTGCCAGCAGCTTAGCGCTGGGCGCAACTAATGAAAAACTGTTTTTT
CASSLALGATNEKLFF
>few|TRBV18|TRBJ1-1|.
TGTGCCAGCTCGCCCTTGGTGGCGAACACTGAAGCTTTCTTT
CASSPLVANTEAFF
>.|TRBV5-1|TRBJ2-3|.
TGCGCCAGCAGCTTGTGGCAAAGCACAGATACGCAGTATTTT
CASSLWQSTDTQYF
>.|TRBV7-2|TRBJ1-2|.
TGTGCCAGCAGCCAATGGGCGTCCCATGGCTACACCTTC
CASSQWASHGYTF
>few|TRBV6-1|TRBJ2-3|.
TGTGCCAGCAGTGTAGACAGGAACACAGATACGCAGTATTTT
CASSVDRNTDTQYF
>few|TRBV19|TRBJ1-1|.
TGTGCCAGTAGTATACTATCGGACGGAGGAGCCCACACTGAAGCTTTCTTT
CASSILSDGGAHTEAFF
>.|TRBV6-5|TRBJ1-5|.
TGTGCCAGCAGTCGAGGGGGAGGCAATCAGCCCCAGCATTTT
CASSRGGGNQPQHF
>few|TRBV6-1|TRBJ2-1|TRBD1
TGTGCCAGCAGTGCCCCGGGACAGGGTAACAATGAGCAGTTCTTC
CASSAPGQGNNEQFF
>.|TRBV10-3|TRBJ2-7|.
TGTGCCATCAGCCGGACAGACTACGAGCAGTACTTC
CAISRTDYEQYF
>many|TRBV6-1|TRBJ1-5|.
TGTGCCAGCAGTGTATCCAGTGACTATCAGCCCCAGCATTTT
CASSVSSDYQPQHF
>few|TRBV7-2|TRBJ1-2|.
TGTGCCAGCAGCTTACCGTTTGCGAGTGGCTACACCTTC
CASSLPFASGYTF
>few|TRBV29-1|TRBJ2-2|.
TGCAGCGTTGACCAGGGGCGAACCGGGGAGCTGTTTTTT
CSVDQGRTGELFF
>few|TRBV5-1|TRBJ1-1|.
TGCGCCAGCAGCTTAGCAGGGGAAAACACTGAAGCTTTCTTT
CASSLAGENTEAFF
>.|TRBV29-1|TRBJ2-1|TRBD2
TGCAGCGTTGAAGTAGCGGGGAAGGGTTGGAATGAGCAGTTCTTC
CSVEVAGKGWNEQFF
>few|TRBV6-5|TRBJ1-4|TRBD1
TGTGCCAGCAGTTACTCTGGCAGGGGGTACGAAAAACTGTTTTTT
CASSYSGRGYEKLFF
>few|TRBV7-8|TRBJ1-2|.
TGTGCCAGCAGCCGCGCAAGGGGTGGCTACACCTTC
CASSRARGGYTF
>few|TRBV2|TRBJ2-1|.
TGTGCCAGCACCGCCCGACAGCAAAAAGGGCAGTTCTTC
CASTARQQKGQFF
>.|TRBV18|TRBJ1-1|.
TGTGCCAGCTCACCAGCGACAGGTGAAGCTTTCTTT
CASSPATGEAFF
>few|TRBV7-2|TRBJ2-7|.
TGCGCCAGCAGCTTAGCCAAAGACTCCCTATACCACGAGCAGTACTTC
CASSLAKDSLYHEQYF
>.|TRBV6-5|TRBJ1-1|.
TGTGCCAGCAGTTACGGAGGCACGAACACTGAAGCTTTCTTT
CASSYGGTNTEAFF
>few|TRBV5-4|TRBJ2-1|TRBD2
TGTGCCAGCAGCCCCCGGGCGGGGGATAACAATGAGCAGTTCTTC
CASSPRAGDNNEQFF
>.|TRBV5-5|TRBJ2-3|.
TGTGCCAGCAGCTTGGACCCAGGGGCTAGCACAGATACGCAGTATTTT
CASSLDPGASTDTQYF
>few|TRBV19|TRBJ2-5|TRBD2
TGTGCCAGTAGTTGGCAGCGGGGGGGCTCTGAGACCCAGTACTTC
CASSWQRGGSETQYF
>.|TRBV9|TRBJ2-3|.
TGTGCCAGCAGCGTATACGAGGCAGATACGCAGTATTTT
CASSVYEADTQYF
>.|TRBV5-1|TRBJ1-4|.
TGCGCCAGCAGCCCGACGGGGTCAGAGGAAAAACTGTTTTTT
CASSPTGSEEKLFF
>.|TRBV7-6|TRBJ2-5|.
TGTGCCAGCAGCTACTCCGGGACTTTCCAAGAGACCCAGTACTTC
CASSYSGTFQETQYF
>few|TRBV9|TRBJ1-2|TRBD1
TGTGCCAGCAGCGCGGGACAGACTAACTATGGCTACACCTTC
CASSAGQTNYGYTF
>few|TRBV20-1|TRBJ1-1|.
TGCAGTGCTAGAGATGGCAGGGGAGCTTTCTTT
CSARDGRGAFF
>.|TRBV15|TRBJ2-3|.
TGTGCCACCAGCAGAGATCTACTAGCCACCGCAGATACGCAGTATTTT
CATSRDLLATADTQYF
>few|TRBV29-1|TRBJ2-7|TRBD2
TGCAGCGTTGAATCGGTGGACGGGGGGAAATACGAGCAGTACTTC
CSVESVDGGKYEQYF
>.|TRBV7-9|TRBJ1-4|.
TGTGCCAGCAGCCGATCGACGACAGATGCAACTAATGAAAAACTGTTTTTT
CASSRSTTDATNEKLFF
>few|TRBV5-4|TRBJ2-3|.
TGTGCCAGCAGCTTGGGGGCATGGACAGCTAGCACAGATACGCAGTATTTT
CASSLGAWTASTDTQYF
>few|TRBV2|TRBJ2-1|.
TGTGCCAGCAGTGGGGACAACACCTACAATGAGCAGTTCTTC
CASSGDNTYNEQFF
>.|TRBV15|TRBJ1-4|TRBD1
TGTGCCACCAGCAGAAGACAGGGGGCGAAAGAAAAACTGTTTTTT
CATSRRQGAKEKLFF